Listed below are T cell receptor beta chains from one sample, sequenced in a study of T-cell memory formation after mild COVID-19. TCRdb re-called the 5' RACE reads through MiXCR, storing one row per CDR3 protein. The sample consists of fewer than 200,000 distinct CDR3 sequences, roughly 13% of them appearing once. The specimen sequenced was PBMCs or a T cell subset sorted from them (not recorded which). The origin of the receptors is a man aged 18 to 30 who had mild COVID-19 (a few samples of this study predate the infection). Cell type and time point are not known. CDR3s include the opening cysteine and the closing phenylalanine or tryptophan. The D gene is left open where the match is weak. Rows give clone size only sometimes, using once, few, many, or a class for an expanded clone.

D,size,J,V,CDR3,DNA
TRBD1,few,TRBJ2-1,TRBV5-6,CASSLDWTGTDEQFF,TGTGCCAGCAGCTTGGACTGGACGGGGACAGATGAGCAGTTCTTC
NA,NA,TRBJ2-5,TRBV3-2,CASSQRGGVPRREETQYF,TGTGCCAGCAGCCAGCGGGGGGGGGTCCCTCGCCGGGAAGAGACCCAGTACTTC
NA,many,TRBJ2-2,TRBV28,CASSPLGMNTGELFF,TGTGCCAGCTCTCCTCTTGGGATGAACACCGGGGAGCTGTTTTTT
NA,few,TRBJ2-3,TRBV5-6,CASSLDLSGTSTDTQYF,TGTGCCAGCAGCTTGGATCTCTCGGGAACTAGCACAGATACGCAGTATTTT
NA,NA,TRBJ2-7,TRBV11-2,CASSLDRGHEQYF,TGTGCCAGCAGCTTAGACAGGGGCCACGAGCAGTACTTC
NA,NA,TRBJ2-5,TRBV5-1,CASSLGQGGPHIRETQYF,TGCGCCAGCAGCTTGGGGCAAGGGGGGCCCCACATCCGAGAGACCCAGTACTTC
NA,NA,TRBJ2-2,TRBV7-8,CASSLHRGRDGELFF,TGTGCCAGCAGCCTCCATCGGGGGCGGGACGGGGAGCTGTTTTTT
TRBD1,few,TRBJ1-6,TRBV7-6,CASSTTPTGTNSPLHF,TGTGCCAGCAGCACTACGCCGACAGGGACTAATTCACCCCTCCACTTT
NA,few,TRBJ2-3,TRBV24-1,CATSDFGDGTDTQYF,TGTGCCACCAGTGATTTCGGGGATGGCACAGATACGCAGTATTTT
TRBD1,NA,TRBJ2-1,TRBV5-1,CASSSTGGFEQFF,TGCGCCAGCAGCTCTACAGGGGGCTTTGAGCAGTTCTTC
NA,NA,TRBJ2-1,TRBV6-6,CASSYGAGSYNEQFF,TGTGCCAGCAGTTACGGGGCTGGCTCCTACAATGAGCAGTTCTTC
NA,NA,TRBJ2-7,TRBV29-1,CSVALVAEQYF,TGCAGCGTTGCGTTAGTTGCTGAGCAGTACTTC